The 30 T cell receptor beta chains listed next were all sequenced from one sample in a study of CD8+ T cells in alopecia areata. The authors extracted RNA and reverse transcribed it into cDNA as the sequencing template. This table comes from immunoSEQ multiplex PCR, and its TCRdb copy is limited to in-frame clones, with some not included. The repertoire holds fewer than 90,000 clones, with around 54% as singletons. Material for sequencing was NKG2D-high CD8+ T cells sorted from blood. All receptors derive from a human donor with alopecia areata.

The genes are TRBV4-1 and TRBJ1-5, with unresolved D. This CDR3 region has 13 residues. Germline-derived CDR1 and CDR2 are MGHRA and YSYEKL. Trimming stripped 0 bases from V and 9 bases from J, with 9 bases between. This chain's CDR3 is CASSQDLGGPQHF. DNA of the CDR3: TGCGCCAGCAGCCAAGATCTAGGAGGGCCCCAGCATTTT.

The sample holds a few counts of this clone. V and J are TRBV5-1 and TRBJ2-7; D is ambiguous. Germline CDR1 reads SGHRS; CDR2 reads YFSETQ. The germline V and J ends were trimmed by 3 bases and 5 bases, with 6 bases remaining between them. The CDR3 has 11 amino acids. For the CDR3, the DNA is TGCGCCAGCAGCTCGCCCCACGAGCAGTACTTC. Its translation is CASSSPHEQYF.

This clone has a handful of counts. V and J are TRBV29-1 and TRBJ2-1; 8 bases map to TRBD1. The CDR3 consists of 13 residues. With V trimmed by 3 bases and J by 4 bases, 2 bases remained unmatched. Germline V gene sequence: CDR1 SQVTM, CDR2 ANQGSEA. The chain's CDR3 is CSVETGVYNEQFF. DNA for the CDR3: TGCAGCGTTGAGACAGGGGTTTACAATGAGCAGTTCTTC.

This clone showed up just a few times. This chain's CDR3 is CASSPEDSSNQPQHF. The CDR3 nucleotides read TGTGCCAGCAGCCCAGAGGACAGTAGCAATCAGCCCCAGCATTTT. V and J are TRBV7-8 and TRBJ1-5, with D possibly matching TRBD1 (6 bases). The CDR3 is 15 amino acids. Trimming took 5 bases from V and 0 from J, leaving 11 bases between them. Germline values: CDR1 SGHVS, CDR2 FQNEAQ. The complete variable domain, with remaining parts taken from reference TRBV7-8 and TRBJ1-5, reads GAGVSQSPRYKVAKRGQDVALRCDPISGHVSLFWYQQALGQGPEFLTYFQNEAQLDKSGLPSDRFFAERPEGSVSTLKIQRTQQEDSAVYLCASSPEDSSNQPQHFGDGTRLSIL.

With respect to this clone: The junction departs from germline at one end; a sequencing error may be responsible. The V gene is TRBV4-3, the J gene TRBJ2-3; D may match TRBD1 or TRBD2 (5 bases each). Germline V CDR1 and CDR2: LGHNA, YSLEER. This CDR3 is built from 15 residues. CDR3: CASSPIGGRVDAQYF. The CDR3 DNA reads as TGCGCCAGCAGCCCAATTGGGGGACGGGTAGATGCGCAGTATTTT.

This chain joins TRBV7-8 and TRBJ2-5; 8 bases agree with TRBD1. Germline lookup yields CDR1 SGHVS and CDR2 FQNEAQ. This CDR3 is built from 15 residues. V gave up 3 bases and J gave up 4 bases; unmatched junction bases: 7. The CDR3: CASSLLGQGRETQYF. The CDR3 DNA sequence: TGTGCCAGCAGCTTGCTAGGACAGGGTCGAGAGACCCAGTACTTC. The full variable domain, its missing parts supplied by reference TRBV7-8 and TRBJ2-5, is GAGVSQSPRYKVAKRGQDVALRCDPISGHVSLFWYQQALGQGPEFLTYFQNEAQLDKSGLPSDRFFAERPEGSVSTLKIQRTQQEDSAVYLCASSLLGQGRETQYFGPGTRLLVL.

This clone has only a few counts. CDR3 sequence (DNA): TGTGCCAGCAGTGGACAGAATCTCAACTATGGCTACACCTTC. Translation gives CASSGQNLNYGYTF. V and J are TRBV2 and TRBJ1-2; TRBD1 is a possible D gene (5 bases). Germline CDR1 is SNHLY and CDR2 is FYNNEI. There are 14 residues in the CDR3. V shed 4 bases and J shed 2 bases, with 11 bases lying between them.

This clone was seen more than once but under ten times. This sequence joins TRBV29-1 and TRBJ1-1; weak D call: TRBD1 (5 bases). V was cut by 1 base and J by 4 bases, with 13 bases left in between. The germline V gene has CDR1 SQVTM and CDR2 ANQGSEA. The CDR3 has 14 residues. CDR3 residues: CSVEGGVWSTEAFF. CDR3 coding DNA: TGCAGCGTTGAAGGAGGGGTGTGGTCCACTGAAGCTTTCTTT.

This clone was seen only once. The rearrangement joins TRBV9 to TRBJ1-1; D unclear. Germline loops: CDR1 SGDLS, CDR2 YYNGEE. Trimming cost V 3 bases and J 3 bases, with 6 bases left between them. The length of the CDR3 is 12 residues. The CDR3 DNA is TGTGCCAGCAGCGAACTCGACACTGAAGCTTTCTTT. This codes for CASSELDTEAFF. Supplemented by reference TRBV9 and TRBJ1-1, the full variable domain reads DSGVTQTPKHLITATGQRVTLRCSPRSGDLSVYWYQQSLDQGLQFLIQYYNGEERAKGNILERFSAQQFPDLHSELNLSSLELGDSALYFCASSELDTEAFFGQGTRLTVV.

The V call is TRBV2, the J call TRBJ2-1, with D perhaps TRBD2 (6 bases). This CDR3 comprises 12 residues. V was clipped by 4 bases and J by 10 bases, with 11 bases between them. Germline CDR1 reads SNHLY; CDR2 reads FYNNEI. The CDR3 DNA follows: TGTGCCAGCAGTGGGTTAGCGGAGGAGCAGTTCTTC. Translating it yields CASSGLAEEQFF.

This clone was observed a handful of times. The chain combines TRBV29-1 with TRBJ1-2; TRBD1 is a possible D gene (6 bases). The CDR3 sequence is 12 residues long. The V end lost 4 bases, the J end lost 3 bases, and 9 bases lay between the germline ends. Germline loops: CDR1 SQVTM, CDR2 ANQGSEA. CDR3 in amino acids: CSVGGGYYGYTF. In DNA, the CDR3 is TGCAGCGTTGGGGGGGGCTACTATGGCTACACCTTC. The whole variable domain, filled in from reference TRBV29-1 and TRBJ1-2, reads SAVISQKPSRDICQRGTSLTIQCQVDSQVTMMFWYRQQPGQSLTLIATANQGSEATYESGFVIDKFPISRPNLTFSTLTVSNMSPEDSSIYLCSVGGGYYGYTFGSGTRLTVV.

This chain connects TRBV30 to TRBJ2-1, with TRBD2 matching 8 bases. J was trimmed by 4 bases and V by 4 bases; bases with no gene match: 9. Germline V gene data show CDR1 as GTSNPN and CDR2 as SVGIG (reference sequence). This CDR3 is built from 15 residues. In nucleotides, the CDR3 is TGTGCCTGGAAAAGGGGAGCGGGAGTGTACAATGAGCAGTTCTTC. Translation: CAWKRGAGVYNEQFF. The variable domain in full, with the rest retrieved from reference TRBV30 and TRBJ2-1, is SQTIHQWPATLVQPVGSPLSLECTVEGTSNPNLYWYRQAAGRGLQLLFYSVGIGQISSEVPQNLSASRPQDRQFILSSKKLLLSDSGFYLCAWKRGAGVYNEQFFGPGTRLTVL.

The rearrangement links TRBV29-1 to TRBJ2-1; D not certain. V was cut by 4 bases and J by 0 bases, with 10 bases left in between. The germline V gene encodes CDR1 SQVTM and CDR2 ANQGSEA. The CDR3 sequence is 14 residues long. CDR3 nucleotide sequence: TGCAGCGTTGTACTACTGAGCTCCTACAATGAGCAGTTCTTC. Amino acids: CSVVLLSSYNEQFF.

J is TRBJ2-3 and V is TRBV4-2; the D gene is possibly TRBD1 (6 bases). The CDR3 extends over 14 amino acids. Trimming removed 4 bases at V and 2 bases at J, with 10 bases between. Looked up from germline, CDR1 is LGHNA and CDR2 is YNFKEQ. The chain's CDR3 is CASSPTGLTDTQYF. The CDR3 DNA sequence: TGTGCCAGCAGCCCAACAGGGCTCACAGATACGCAGTATTTT.

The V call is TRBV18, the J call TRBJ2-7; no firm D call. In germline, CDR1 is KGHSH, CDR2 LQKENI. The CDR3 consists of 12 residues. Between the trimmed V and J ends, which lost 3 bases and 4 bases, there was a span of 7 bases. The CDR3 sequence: CASSPDGYEQYF. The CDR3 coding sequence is TGTGCCAGCTCACCGGACGGATACGAGCAGTACTTC.

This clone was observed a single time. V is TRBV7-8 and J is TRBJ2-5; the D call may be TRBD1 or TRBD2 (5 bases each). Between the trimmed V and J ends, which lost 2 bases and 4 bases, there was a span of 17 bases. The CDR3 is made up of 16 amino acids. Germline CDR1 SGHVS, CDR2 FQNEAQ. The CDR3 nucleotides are TGTGCCAGCAGCTTATTCTCTGGGGGACGGGGAGAGACCCAGTACTTC. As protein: CASSLFSGGRGETQYF.

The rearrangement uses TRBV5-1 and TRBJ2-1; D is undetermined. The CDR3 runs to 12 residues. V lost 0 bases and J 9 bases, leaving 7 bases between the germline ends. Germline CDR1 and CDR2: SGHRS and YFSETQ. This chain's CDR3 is CASSLEGGEQFF. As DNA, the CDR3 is TGCGCCAGCAGCTTGGAAGGCGGTGAGCAGTTCTTC. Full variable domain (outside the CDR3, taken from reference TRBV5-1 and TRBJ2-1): KAGVTQTPRYLIKTRGQQVTLSCSPISGHRSVSWYQQTPGQGLQFLFEYFSETQRNKGNFPGRFSGRQFSNSRSEMNVSTLELGDSALYLCASSLEGGEQFFGPGTRLTVL.

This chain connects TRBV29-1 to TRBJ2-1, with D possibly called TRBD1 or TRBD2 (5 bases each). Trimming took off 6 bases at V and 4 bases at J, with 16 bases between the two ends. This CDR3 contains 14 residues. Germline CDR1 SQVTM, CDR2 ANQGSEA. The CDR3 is CSVAGGELYNEQFF. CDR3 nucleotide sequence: TGCAGCGTCGCTGGGGGAGAATTATACAATGAGCAGTTCTTC.

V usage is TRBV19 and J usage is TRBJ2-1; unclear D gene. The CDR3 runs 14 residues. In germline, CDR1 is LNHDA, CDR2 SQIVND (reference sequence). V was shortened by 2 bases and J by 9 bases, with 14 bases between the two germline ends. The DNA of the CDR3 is TGTGCCAGTAGTATAAGTCTAGATCCGGGTGAGCAGTTCTTC. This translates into CASSISLDPGEQFF. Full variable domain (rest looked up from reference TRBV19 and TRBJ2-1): DGGITQSPKYLFRKEGQNVTLSCEQNLNHDAMYWYRQDPGQGLRLIYYSQIVNDFQKGDIAEGYSVSREKKESFPLTVTSAQKNPTAFYLCASSISLDPGEQFFGPGTRLTVL.

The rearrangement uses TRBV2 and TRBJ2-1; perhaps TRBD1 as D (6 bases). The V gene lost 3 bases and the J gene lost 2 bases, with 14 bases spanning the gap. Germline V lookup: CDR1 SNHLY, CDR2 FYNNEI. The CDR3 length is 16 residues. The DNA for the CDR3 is TGTGCCAGCAGTGAGGGCAGGGGAAAGGCCTACAATGAGCAGTTCTTC. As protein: CASSEGRGKAYNEQFF.

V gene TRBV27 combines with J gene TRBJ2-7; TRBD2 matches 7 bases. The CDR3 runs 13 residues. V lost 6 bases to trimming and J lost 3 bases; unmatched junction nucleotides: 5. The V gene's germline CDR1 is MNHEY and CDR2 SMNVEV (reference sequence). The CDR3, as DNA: TGTGCCAGCAGCTACGGACTAGGCTACGAGCAGTACTTC. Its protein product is CASSYGLGYEQYF.

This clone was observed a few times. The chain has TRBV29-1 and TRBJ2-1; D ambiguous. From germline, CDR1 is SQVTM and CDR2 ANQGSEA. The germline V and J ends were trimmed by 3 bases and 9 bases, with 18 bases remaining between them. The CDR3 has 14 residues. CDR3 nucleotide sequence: TGCAGCGTTGAGACTCAACCCAAGGCTCTTGAGCAGTTCTTC. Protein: CSVETQPKALEQFF.

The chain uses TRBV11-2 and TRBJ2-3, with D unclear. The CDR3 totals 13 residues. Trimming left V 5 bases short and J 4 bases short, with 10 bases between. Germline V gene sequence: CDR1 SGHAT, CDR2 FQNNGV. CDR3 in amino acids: CASSPLLPDTQYF. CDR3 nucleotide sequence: TGTGCCAGCAGCCCACTGCTTCCAGATACGCAGTATTTT.

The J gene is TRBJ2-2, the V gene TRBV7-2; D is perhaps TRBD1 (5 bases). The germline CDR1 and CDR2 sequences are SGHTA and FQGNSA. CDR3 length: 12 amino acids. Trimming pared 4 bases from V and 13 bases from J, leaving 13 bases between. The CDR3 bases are TGTGCCAGCAGCTCTACAACCGACAGGCTGTTTTTT. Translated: CASSSTTDRLFF.

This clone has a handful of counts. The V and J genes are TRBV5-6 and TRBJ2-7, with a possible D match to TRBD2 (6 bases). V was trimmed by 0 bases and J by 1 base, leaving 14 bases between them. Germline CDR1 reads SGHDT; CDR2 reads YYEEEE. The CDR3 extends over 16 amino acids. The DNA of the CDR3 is TGTGCCAGCAGCTTGGGGTCTGGGAGGAGGTCCTACGAGCAGTACTTC. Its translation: CASSLGSGRRSYEQYF.

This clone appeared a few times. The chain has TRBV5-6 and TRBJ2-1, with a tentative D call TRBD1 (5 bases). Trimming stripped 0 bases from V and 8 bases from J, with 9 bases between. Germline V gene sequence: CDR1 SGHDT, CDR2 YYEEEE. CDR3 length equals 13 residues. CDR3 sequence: CASSLGRGDEQFF. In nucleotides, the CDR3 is TGTGCCAGCAGCTTGGGTAGGGGCGATGAGCAGTTCTTC.

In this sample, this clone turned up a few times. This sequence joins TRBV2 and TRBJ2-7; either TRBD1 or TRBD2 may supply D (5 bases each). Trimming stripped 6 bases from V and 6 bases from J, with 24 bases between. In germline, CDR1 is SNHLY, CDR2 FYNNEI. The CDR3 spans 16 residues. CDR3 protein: CASSASSGTALVEQYF. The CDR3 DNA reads TGTGCCAGCAGCGCTTCCTCCGGGACCGCCTTGGTCGAGCAGTACTTC.

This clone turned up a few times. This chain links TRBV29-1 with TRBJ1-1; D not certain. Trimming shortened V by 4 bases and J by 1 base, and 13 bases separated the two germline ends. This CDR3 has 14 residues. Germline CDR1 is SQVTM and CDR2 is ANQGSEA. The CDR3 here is CSVGQARGNTEAFF. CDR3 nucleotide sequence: TGCAGCGTTGGGCAGGCCCGTGGGAACACTGAAGCTTTCTTT.

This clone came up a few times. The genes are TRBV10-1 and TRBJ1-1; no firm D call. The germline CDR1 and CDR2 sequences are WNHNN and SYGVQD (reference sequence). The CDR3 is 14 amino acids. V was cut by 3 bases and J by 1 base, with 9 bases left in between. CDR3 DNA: TGCGCCAGCAGTGATCGGGCCCCGAACACTGAAGCTTTCTTT. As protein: CASSDRAPNTEAFF.

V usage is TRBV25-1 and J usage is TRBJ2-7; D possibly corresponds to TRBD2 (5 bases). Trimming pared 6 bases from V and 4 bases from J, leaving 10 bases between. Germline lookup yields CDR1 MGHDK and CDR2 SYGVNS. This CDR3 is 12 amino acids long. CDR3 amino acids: CASSEGGYEQYF. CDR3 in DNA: TGTGCCAGCAGCGAGGGTGGGTACGAGCAGTACTTC.